This T cell receptor (beta chain) was identified during a study of naive and memory T cell subsets. Study findings and constraints: In naive cells, over 95% of TCR sequences were seen only once.

As regards this clonotype: Its antigen is unidentified.

An equimolar mix of two oligonucleotides served as the beta constant-region primer for TRBC1 and TRBC2. TCRdb itself ran the UMI-ligation and nested PCR reads through MiXCR, one entry per CDR3 protein. The sample records 120,000 to 150,000 distinct CDR3 sequences, about 17% being singletons. Sequenced material: naive CD4+ T cells from blood. This clonotype originated in a human donor in good health.

CDR3 nucleotides: TGCGCCAGCAAAGCCGAAAATATCGTAAACAATGAGCAGTTCTTC. As protein: CASKAENIVNNEQFF. The V and J genes are TRBV10-2 and TRBJ2-1; no clear D gene. This CDR3 is built from 15 residues. V dropped 7 bases and J dropped 5 bases, with 18 bases sitting between them. Germline CDR1 and CDR2: WSHSY and SAAADI.